This TCR beta chain appears in the sequencing data of a study of blood T cell repertoires in COVID-19. Across 24 US areas, participants ranged in age from roughly 18 to 89 years. Grouping used clinical history reported by participants in a survey and questionnaire. Resolution of symptoms, clearance, or two negative PCRs was present in recovered Cohort 3 donors. The assay was immunoSEQ multiplex PCR, and TCRdb's table has in-frame clones only and misses some. The table includes around 390,000 clones, around 87% detected once. Input material: PBMCs or T cells enriched from blood (not recorded which). The sequence derives from a woman between 50 and 59 years old who had recovered from COVID-19.

For the CDR3, the DNA is TGTGCCTGGAGAGGGACAGGGGTGTTTTATGGCTACACCTTC. Its translation is CAWRGTGVFYGYTF. The chain combines TRBV30 with TRBJ1-2; 10 bases are a match to TRBD1. The CDR3 length is 14 residues. V lost 3 bases to trimming and J lost 5 bases; unmatched junction nucleotides: 6. The germline V gene has CDR1 GTSNPN and CDR2 SVGIG (reference sequence).